This T cell receptor beta chain is from a study of shared clonotypes between healthy human individuals. This clone was seen only once. CDR1 is SGHRS, CDR2 YFSETQ, per germline. V lost 0 bases and J 8 bases, leaving 18 bases between the germline ends. This CDR3 is built from 16 residues. Here immunoSEQ multiplex PCR was the method, and the copy in TCRdb shows in-frame clones only, minus some. Of fewer than 3 million clones in the sample, 85% to 95% are singletons; the top ten hold approximately 0.4%. Sequenced input: naive CD4+ T cells from PBMCs. Subset specified: CD45RA+ positively selected. The clonotype was recovered from a man in his late teens or twenties in good health. Some clones in this sample may be carry-over from other donors' samples. This sequence joins TRBV5-1 and TRBJ2-1; D is possibly TRBD1 (5 bases). The CDR3 reads CASSLGGFRVSDEQFF. CDR3 sequence (DNA): TGCGCCAGCAGCTTGGGTGGTTTCAGGGTAAGCGATGAGCAGTTCTTC. The full variable domain, rest sourced from reference TRBV5-1 and TRBJ2-1, is KAGVTQTPRYLIKTRGQQVTLSCSPISGHRSVSWYQQTPGQGLQFLFEYFSETQRNKGNFPGRFSGRQFSNSRSEMNVSTLELGDSALYLCASSLGGFRVSDEQFFGPGTRLTVL.